The entry below describes one T cell receptor beta chain. Original handling: The assay estimated nucleated cells by amplifying reference gene primers. The repertoire was sequenced with immunoSEQ multiplex PCR; TCRdb's copy has only in-frame clones and lacks some. V and J calls and clone size come straight from that table; D and trimming were deduced from the DNA. The table shows 72,000 or so clones, with about 89% occurring only once. This sample is part of a study of blood T cell repertoires in COVID-19. For the study at large: Acute and convalescent COVID-19 specimens originated in the United States, Italy and Spain. PBMCs, B-cell-depleted T cells, or T cells were the source of the cDNA or gDNA that made up the material.

This CDR3 region has 15 residues. Trimming removed 8 bases from V and 8 bases from J; junction bases left unmatched: 12. Germline CDR1 is SGHTA and CDR2 is FQGNSA. Input material: peripheral blood. The chain couples TRBV7-2 to TRBJ1-6; 7 bases are shared with TRBD1. The TCR originated in a woman aged 55-75 years with acute or convalescent COVID-19. DNA of the CDR3: TGTGCCAGCTCCCCCCCCGGGACAGTATATTCACCCCTCCACTTT. It yields the protein CASSPPGTVYSPLHF.